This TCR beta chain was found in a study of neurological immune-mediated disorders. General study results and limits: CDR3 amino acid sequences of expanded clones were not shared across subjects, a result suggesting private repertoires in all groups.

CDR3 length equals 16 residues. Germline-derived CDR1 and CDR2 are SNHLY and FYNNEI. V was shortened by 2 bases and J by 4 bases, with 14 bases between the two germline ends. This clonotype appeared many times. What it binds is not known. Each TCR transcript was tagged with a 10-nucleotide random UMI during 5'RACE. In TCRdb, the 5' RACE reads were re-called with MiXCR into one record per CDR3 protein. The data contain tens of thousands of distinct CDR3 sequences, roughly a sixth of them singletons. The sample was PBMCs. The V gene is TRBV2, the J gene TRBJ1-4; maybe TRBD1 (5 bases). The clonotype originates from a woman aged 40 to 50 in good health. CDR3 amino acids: CASSERGDGLNEKLFF. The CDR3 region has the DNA TGTGCCAGCAGTGAACGGGGGGACGGACTTAATGAAAAACTGTTTTTT. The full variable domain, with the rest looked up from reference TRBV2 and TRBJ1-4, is EPEVTQTPSHQVTQMGQEVILRCVPISNHLYFYWYRQILGQKVEFLVSFYNNEISEKSEIFDDQFSVERPDGSNFTLKIRSTKLEDSAMYFCASSERGDGLNEKLFFGSGTQLSVL.